This T cell receptor beta chain stems from a study of shared T cell receptors in the human thymus. This table comes from immunoSEQ multiplex PCR, and its TCRdb copy is limited to in-frame clones, with some not included. The sample contains roughly 500,000 clones, approximately 80% of which appear only once. Germline lookup yields CDR1 SQVTM and CDR2 ANQGSEA. The CDR3 is 12 residues long. The ends were cut back, 4 bases at V and 5 bases at J, with 11 bases in the middle. The same data also went into a second study, on human thymus T cells. From that paper: Serving as donors were healthy Finnish infants, each of whom was having open corrective surgery for congenital heart defects. Obtained as resections during corrective heart surgery, the thymus tissue was then studied. Seemingly biased V and J gene usage marked thymic and blood repertoires. Related research described thymic repertoires that were highly overlapping among unrelated individuals.

V usage is TRBV29-1 and J usage is TRBJ2-5; D uncertain. This sequence originates from a boy under two years old with a congenital heart defect. The specimen was thymocytes. The CDR3 DNA is TGCAGCGTTGCCTCAGGCAGGGAGACCCAGTACTTC. Its translation is CSVASGRETQYF.